The 15 T cell receptor beta chains below come from one sample, sequenced in a study of metastatic and nonmetastatic thyroid tumors. TCRdb reanalyzed the PCR reads with MiXCR. The sample has more than 85,000 clones, over 8.5% seen once. None of the patients had undergone any treatment ahead of thyroid surgery. Input material: blood. The source is a female donor with papillary thyroid cancer or a benign thyroid nodule (not recorded which). Some clones in this sample may be carry-over from other donors' samples.

This clone was seen at least ten times. The chain combines TRBV3-1 with TRBJ2-1; D is ambiguous. Germline V CDR1 and CDR2: LGHDT, YNNKEL (reference sequence). V lost 1 base, J lost 5 bases, and 3 bases lay in between. The CDR3 totals 12 residues. In DNA, the CDR3 is TGTGCCAGCAGCCAAGTAAACAATGAGCAGTTCTTC. Protein product: CASSQVNNEQFF.

Remarks on this clone: At one of its ends the junction is not consistent with the germline gene, which may arise from a read error. This CDR3 is also generated by other DNA sequences in the sample. The chain has TRBV5-6 and TRBJ1-5, with TRBD1 matching 9 bases. The germline gives CDR1 SGHDT, CDR2 YYEEEE. This CDR3 spans 14 amino acids. The CDR3 reads CASSPGQGNQPQHF. As DNA, the CDR3 is TGTGCCAGCAGCCCGGGACAGGGAAATCAGCCCCAGCACTTT.

There are many counts of this clone. This chain joins TRBV13 and TRBJ2-7; 8 bases line up with TRBD2. With V trimmed by 0 bases and J by 4 bases, 5 bases remained unmatched. CDR3 length equals 15 residues. CDR1 is PRHDT, CDR2 FYEKMQ, per germline (reference sequence). Here the CDR3 DNA reads TGTGCCAGCAGCTTAGGAAGTAGCGGGGCTTACGAGCAGTACTTC. It encodes CASSLGSSGAYEQYF.

Remarks on this clone: One base away lies a much larger clone, so this may be a sequencing read error. This chain links TRBV14 with TRBJ2-7; D is uncertain. From germline, CDR1 is SGHDN and CDR2 FVKESK. This CDR3 is 13 amino acids long. Trimming shortened V by 8 bases and J by 0 bases, and 11 bases separated the two germline ends. The DNA of the CDR3 is TGTGCCAGCCGGAGCGTAATCTCCTACGAGCAGTACTTC. Its protein product is CASRSVISYEQYF.

This clone was recorded many times. This chain joins TRBV5-1 and TRBJ2-2; D gene ambiguous. Trimming stripped 3 bases from V and 0 bases from J, with 9 bases between. Germline lookup yields CDR1 SGHRS and CDR2 YFSETQ. This CDR3 comprises 15 residues. The CDR3 nucleotides are TGCGCCAGCAGCTCGGGTCCCGCGAACACCGGGGAGCTGTTTTTT. Its protein product is CASSSGPANTGELFF.

This clone showed up just a few times. A much larger clone lies a single base off, so this may be a read error. Other DNA sequences in this specimen translate into the identical CDR3. J is TRBJ2-1 and V is TRBV15; a weak D match, TRBD2 (6 bases). CDR3 length equals 14 residues. Germline assignment: CDR1 LNHNV and CDR2 YYDKDF (reference sequence). V was trimmed by 3 bases and J by 6 bases, leaving 12 bases between them. CDR3 in amino acids: CATSSGGVGNEQFF. In DNA form, the CDR3 reads TGTGCCACCAGCAGCGGGGGAGTGGGCAATGAGCAGTTCTTC. The whole variable domain, filled in from reference TRBV15 and TRBJ2-1, reads DAMVIQNPRYQVTQFGKPVTLSCSQTLNHNVMYWYQQKSSQAPKLLFHYYDKDFNNEADTPDNFQSRRPNTSFCFLDIRSPGLGDTAMYLCATSSGGVGNEQFFGPGTRLTVL.

The sample holds many counts of this clone. This sequence joins TRBV2 and TRBJ2-1; D gene uncertain. This CDR3 contains 11 residues. Germline CDR1 and CDR2: SNHLY and FYNNEI. The V end lost 1 base, the J end lost 5 bases, and 0 bases lay between the germline ends. The CDR3 spells CASSEDNEQFF. CDR3 DNA: TGTGCCAGCAGTGAAGACAATGAGCAGTTCTTC.

This clone was seen ten or more times. This may arise from a read error, as a much more abundant clone is one base away. The identical CDR3 is also encoded by other nucleotide sequences in the sample. The V gene is TRBV5-1, the J gene TRBJ1-2, with TRBD1 identical over 7 bases. The CDR3 runs to 15 residues. Germline CDR1 is SGHRS and CDR2 is YFSETQ. The CDR3 spells CASSQGTVGNYGYTF. For the CDR3, the DNA is TGCGCCAGCAGCCAAGGGACAGTCGGAAACTATGGCTACACCTTT.

This clone came up many times. The chain employs TRBV5-1 and TRBJ1-6; D remains ambiguous. This CDR3 contains 12 residues. Germline V gene lookup returns CDR1 SGHRS and CDR2 YFSETQ. The V gene lost 0 bases and the J gene lost 11 bases, with 6 bases spanning the gap. CDR3 in DNA: TGCGCCAGCAGCTTGGATATGCCACCCCTCCACTTT. Residues: CASSLDMPPLHF.

V gene TRBV19 combines with J gene TRBJ2-7; 7 bases line up with TRBD1. The J segment lost 3 bases and the V segment lost 5 bases, leaving 10 bases of the junction unmatched. The CDR3 consists of 15 residues. The germline V gene has CDR1 LNHDA and CDR2 SQIVND (reference sequence). The CDR3 DNA is TGTGCCAGTAGTCCCCCCGGGACAGCTGTCTACGAGCAGTACTTC. This codes for CASSPPGTAVYEQYF.

The chain links TRBV9 to TRBJ1-2; perhaps TRBD1 as D (5 bases). The CDR3 totals 15 residues. Germline CDR1 reads SGDLS; CDR2 reads YYNGEE. The V and J ends lost 4 bases and 4 bases respectively, with 17 bases between them. Here the CDR3 reads CASSSRGDGGYGYTF. CDR3 nucleotides: TGTGCCAGCAGCTCCCGAGGGGACGGGGGCTATGGCTACACCTTC. The complete variable domain, with remaining parts taken from reference TRBV9 and TRBJ1-2, reads DSGVTQTPKHLITATGQRVTLRCSPRSGDLSVYWYQQSLDQGLQFLIQYYNGEERAKGNILERFSAQQFPDLHSELNLSSLELGDSALYFCASSSRGDGGYGYTFGSGTRLTVV.

This clone was seen many times. This chain connects TRBV2 to TRBJ2-1, with D perhaps matching TRBD2 (6 bases). CDR3 length equals 13 residues. The V end lost 5 bases, the J end lost 8 bases, and 13 bases lay between the germline ends. The germline V gene has CDR1 SNHLY and CDR2 FYNNEI. The CDR3 protein is CASSMGLFDEQFF. The CDR3, as DNA: TGTGCCAGCAGTATGGGACTTTTCGATGAGCAGTTCTTC.

Note on this clone: A clone one base away is much larger, so this may be a read error. The rearrangement joins TRBV15 to TRBJ2-5; D ambiguous. The CDR3 extends over 14 amino acids. Germline-derived CDR1 and CDR2 are LNHNV and YYDKDF (reference sequence). Trimming left V 1 base short and J 4 bases short, with 10 bases between. This CDR3 reads CATSRAVNLETQYF. DNA of the CDR3: TGTGCCACCAGCAGAGCGGTGAATCTAGAGACCCAGTACTTC.

The chain is built from TRBV6-4 and TRBJ1-4, with 8 bases aligning to TRBD1. Germline V gene lookup returns CDR1 MRHNA and CDR2 SNTAGT. The CDR3 consists of 15 residues. After removal of 3 bases from V and 7 bases from J, the junction contained 7 bases not matched to a gene. The CDR3 region has the DNA TGTGCCAGCAGTGAAACAGGGGGAAGTGGTGAAAAACTGTTTTTT. It encodes CASSETGGSGEKLFF.

There are many counts of this clone. The chain carries TRBV15 and TRBJ2-5; D is tentatively TRBD1 or TRBD2 (5 bases each). Germline CDR1 is LNHNV and CDR2 is YYDKDF (reference sequence). The CDR3 covers 15 residues. Trimming removed 0 bases from V and 3 bases from J, with 11 bases in between. The chain's CDR3 is CATSRDILGEETQYF. The CDR3 coding sequence is TGTGCCACCAGCAGAGATATCTTGGGGGAAGAGACCCAGTACTTC.